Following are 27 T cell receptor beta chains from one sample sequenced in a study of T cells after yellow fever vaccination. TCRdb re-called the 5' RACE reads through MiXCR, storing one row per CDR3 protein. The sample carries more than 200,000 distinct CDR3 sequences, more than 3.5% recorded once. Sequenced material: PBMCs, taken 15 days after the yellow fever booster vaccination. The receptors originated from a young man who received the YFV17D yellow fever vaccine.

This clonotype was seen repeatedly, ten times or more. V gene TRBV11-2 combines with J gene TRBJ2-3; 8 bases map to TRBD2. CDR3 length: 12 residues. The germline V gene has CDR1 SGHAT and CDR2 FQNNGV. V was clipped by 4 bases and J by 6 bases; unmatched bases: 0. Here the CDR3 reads CASSSGGDTQYF. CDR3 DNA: TGTGCCAGCAGCTCGGGGGGGGATACGCAGTATTTT. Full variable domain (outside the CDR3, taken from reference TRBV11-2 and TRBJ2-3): EAGVAQSPRYKIIEKRQSVAFWCNPISGHATLYWYQQILGQGPKLLIQFQNNGVVDDSQLPKDRFSAERLKGVDSTLKIQPAKLEDSAVYLCASSSGGDTQYFGPGTRLTVL.

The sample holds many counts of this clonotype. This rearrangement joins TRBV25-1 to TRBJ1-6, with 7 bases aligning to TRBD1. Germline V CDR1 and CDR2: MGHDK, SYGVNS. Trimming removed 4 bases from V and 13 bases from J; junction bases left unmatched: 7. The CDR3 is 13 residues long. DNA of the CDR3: TGTGCCAGCAGTGGATACTCCAGGGGGCCCCTCCACTTT. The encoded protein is CASSGYSRGPLHF.

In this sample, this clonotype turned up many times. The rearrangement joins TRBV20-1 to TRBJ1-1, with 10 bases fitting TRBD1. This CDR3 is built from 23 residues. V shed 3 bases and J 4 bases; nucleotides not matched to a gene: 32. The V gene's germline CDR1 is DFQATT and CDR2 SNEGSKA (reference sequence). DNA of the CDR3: TGCAGTGCTAGTGGAGGGGGTTGGCCGGACAGGGGGAGGCAAGTTCTATGGGGCACTGAAGCTTTCTTT. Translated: CSASGGGWPDRGRQVLWGTEAFF.

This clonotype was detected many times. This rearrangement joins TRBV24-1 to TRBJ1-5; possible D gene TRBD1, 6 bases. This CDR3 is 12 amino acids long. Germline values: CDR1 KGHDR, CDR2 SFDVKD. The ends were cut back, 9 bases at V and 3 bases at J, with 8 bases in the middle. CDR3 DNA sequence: TGTGCCACCGGGACAACCAATCAGCCCCAGCATTTT. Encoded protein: CATGTTNQPQHF.

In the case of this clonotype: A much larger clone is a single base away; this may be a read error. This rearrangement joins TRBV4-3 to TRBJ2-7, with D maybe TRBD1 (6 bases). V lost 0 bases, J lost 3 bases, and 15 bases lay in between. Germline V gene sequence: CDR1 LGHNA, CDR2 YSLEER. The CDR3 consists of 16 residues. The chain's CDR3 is CASSQERGWAHYEQYF. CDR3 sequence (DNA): TGCGCCAGCAGCCAAGAGAGGGGGTGGGCCCACTACGAGCAGTACTTC.

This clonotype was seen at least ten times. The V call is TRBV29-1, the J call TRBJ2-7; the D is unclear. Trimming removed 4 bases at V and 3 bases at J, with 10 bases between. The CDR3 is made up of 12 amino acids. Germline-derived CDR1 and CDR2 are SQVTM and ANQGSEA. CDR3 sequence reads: CSVGQDFYEQYF. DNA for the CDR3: TGCAGCGTTGGACAAGATTTCTACGAGCAGTACTTC.

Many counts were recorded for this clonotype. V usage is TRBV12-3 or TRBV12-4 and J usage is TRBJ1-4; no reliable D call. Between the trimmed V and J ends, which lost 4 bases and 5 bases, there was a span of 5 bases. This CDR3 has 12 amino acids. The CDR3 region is CASSWENEKLFF. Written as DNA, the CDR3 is TGTGCCAGCAGTTGGGAGAATGAAAAACTGTTTTTT.

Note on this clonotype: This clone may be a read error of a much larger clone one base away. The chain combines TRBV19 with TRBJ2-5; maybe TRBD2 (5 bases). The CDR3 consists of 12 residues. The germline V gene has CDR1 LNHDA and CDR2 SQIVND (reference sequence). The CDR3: CASSGGLETQHF. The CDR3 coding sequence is TGTGCCAGTTCCGGCGGGTTGGAGACCCAGCACTTC. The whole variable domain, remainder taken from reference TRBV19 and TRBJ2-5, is DGGITQSPKYLFRKEGQNVTLSCEQNLNHDAMYWYRQDPGQGLRLIYYSQIVNDFQKGDIAEGYSVSREKKESFPLTVTSAQKNPTAFYLCASSGGLETQHFGPGTRLLVL.

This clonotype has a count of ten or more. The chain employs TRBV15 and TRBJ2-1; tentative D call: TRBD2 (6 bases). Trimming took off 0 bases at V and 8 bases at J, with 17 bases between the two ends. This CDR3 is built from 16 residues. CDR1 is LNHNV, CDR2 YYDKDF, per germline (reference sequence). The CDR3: CATSRDRRGQVYEQFF. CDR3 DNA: TGTGCCACCAGCAGAGATCGGAGGGGTCAGGTTTATGAGCAGTTCTTC.

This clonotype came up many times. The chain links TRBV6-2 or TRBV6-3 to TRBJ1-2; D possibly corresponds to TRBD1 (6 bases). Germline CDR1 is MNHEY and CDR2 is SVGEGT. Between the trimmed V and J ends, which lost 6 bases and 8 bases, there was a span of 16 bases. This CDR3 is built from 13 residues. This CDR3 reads CASRIQGASGYTF. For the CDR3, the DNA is TGTGCCAGCAGAATACAGGGCGCTTCGGGCTACACCTTC.

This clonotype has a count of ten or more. CDR3 sequence reads: CASSQVGTGNEKLFF. The CDR3 nucleotides are TGCGCCAGCAGCCAAGTGGGGACCGGCAATGAAAAACTGTTTTTT. The chain employs TRBV4-1 and TRBJ1-4; perhaps TRBD1 as D (5 bases). This CDR3 has 15 residues. The germline V gene encodes CDR1 MGHRA and CDR2 YSYEKL. V was clipped by 1 base and J by 5 bases, with 11 bases between them.

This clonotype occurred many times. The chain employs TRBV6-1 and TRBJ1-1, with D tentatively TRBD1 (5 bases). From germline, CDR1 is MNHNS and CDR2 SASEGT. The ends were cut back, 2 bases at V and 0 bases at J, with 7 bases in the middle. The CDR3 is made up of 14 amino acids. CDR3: CASSERQLNTEAFF. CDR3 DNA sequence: TGTGCCAGCAGTGAACGACAGCTGAACACTGAAGCTTTCTTT.

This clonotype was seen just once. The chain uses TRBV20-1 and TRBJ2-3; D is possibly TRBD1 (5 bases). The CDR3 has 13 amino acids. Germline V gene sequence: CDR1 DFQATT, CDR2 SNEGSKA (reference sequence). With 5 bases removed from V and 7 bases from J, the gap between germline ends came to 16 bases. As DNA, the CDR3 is TGCAGTGCTCGATCGACAGCCGAGAATACGCAGTATTTT. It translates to CSARSTAENTQYF.

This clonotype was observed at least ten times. The CDR3 DNA is TGCGCCAGCAGCCAAGATTCGTATACGCAGTATTTT. Protein: CASSQDSYTQYF. V usage is TRBV4-3 and J usage is TRBJ2-3, with D uncertain. This CDR3 comprises 12 residues. CDR1 and CDR2 (germline): LGHNA, YSLEER. Trimming took off 0 bases at V and 7 bases at J, with 5 bases between the two ends.

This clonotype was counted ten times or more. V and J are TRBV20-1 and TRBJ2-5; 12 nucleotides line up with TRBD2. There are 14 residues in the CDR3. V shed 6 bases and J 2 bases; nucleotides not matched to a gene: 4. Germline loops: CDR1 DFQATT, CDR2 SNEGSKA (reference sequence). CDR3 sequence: CSAPSGGVQETQYF. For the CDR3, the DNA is TGCAGTGCACCTAGCGGGGGGGTACAAGAGACCCAGTACTTC.

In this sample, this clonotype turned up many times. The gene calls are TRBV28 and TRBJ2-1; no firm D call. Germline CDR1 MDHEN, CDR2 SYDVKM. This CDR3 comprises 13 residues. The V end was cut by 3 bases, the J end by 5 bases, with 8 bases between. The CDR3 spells CASSFYGDNEQFF. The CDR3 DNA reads TGTGCCAGCAGTTTTTATGGAGACAATGAGCAGTTCTTC.

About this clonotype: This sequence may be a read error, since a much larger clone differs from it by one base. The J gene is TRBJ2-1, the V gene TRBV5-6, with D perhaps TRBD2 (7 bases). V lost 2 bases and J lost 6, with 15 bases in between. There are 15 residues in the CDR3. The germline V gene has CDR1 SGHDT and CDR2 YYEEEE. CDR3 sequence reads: CASSFGGRRFNEQFF. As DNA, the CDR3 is TGTGCCAGCAGCTTCGGGGGGCGGAGATTCAATGAGCAGTTCTTC.

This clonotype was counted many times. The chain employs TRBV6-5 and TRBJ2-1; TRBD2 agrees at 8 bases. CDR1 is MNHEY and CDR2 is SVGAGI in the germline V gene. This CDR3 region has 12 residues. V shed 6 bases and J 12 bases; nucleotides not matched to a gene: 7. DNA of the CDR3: TGTGCCAGCAGCCCCCCGGGGGGGGGGCAGTTCTTC. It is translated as CASSPPGGGQFF.

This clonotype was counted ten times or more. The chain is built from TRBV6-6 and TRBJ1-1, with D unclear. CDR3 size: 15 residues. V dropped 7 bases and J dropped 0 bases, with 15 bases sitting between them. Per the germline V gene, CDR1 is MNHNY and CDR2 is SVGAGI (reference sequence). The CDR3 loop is CASTVSAALNTEAFF. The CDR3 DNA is TGTGCCAGCACCGTATCGGCAGCCTTGAACACTGAAGCTTTCTTT.

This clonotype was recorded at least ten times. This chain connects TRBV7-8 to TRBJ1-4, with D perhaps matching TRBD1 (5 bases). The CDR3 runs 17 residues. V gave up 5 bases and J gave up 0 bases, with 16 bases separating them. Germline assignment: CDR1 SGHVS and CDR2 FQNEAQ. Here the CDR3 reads CASSPLEGTATNEKLFF. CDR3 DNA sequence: TGTGCCAGCAGCCCCCTTGAGGGGACGGCAACTAATGAAAAACTGTTTTTT.

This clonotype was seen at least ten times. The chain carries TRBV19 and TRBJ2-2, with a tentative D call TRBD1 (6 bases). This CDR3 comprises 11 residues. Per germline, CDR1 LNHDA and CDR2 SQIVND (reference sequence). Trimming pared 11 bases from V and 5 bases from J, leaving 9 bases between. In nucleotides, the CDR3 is TGTGCCGCAGGGGTGACCGGGGAGCTGTTTTTT. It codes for CAAGVTGELFF.

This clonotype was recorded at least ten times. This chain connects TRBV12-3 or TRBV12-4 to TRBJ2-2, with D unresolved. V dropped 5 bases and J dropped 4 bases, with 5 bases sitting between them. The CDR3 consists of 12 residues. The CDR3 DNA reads TGTGCCAGCAGTCCACTCACCGGGGAGCTGTTTTTT. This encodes CASSPLTGELFF.

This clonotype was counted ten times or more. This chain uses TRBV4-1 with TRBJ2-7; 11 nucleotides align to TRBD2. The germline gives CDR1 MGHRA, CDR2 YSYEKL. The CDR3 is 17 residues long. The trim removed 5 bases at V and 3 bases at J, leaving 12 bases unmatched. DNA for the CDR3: TGCGCCAGCAGCAGAACCGATAGCGGGGGGGATTACTACGAGCAGTACTTC. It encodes CASSRTDSGGDYYEQYF.

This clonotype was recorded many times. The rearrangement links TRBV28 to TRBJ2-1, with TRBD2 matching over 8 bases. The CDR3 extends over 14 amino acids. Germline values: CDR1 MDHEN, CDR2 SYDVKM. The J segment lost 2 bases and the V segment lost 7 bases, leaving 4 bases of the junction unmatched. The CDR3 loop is CASTPGGTYNEQFF. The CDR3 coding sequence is TGTGCCAGCACTCCGGGGGGGACCTACAATGAGCAGTTCTTC.

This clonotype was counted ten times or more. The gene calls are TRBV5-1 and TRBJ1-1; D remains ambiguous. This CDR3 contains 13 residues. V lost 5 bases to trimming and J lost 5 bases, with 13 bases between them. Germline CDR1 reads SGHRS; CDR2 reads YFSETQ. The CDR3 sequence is CASSLGSETEAFF. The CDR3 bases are TGCGCCAGCAGTCTGGGATCAGAGACTGAAGCTTTCTTT.

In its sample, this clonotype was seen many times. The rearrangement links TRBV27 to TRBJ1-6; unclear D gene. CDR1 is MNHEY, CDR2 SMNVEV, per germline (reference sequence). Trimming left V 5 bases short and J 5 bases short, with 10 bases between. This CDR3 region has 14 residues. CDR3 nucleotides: TGTGCCAGCAGTCCGCAGGAGGATAATTCACCCCTCCACTTT. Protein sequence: CASSPQEDNSPLHF.

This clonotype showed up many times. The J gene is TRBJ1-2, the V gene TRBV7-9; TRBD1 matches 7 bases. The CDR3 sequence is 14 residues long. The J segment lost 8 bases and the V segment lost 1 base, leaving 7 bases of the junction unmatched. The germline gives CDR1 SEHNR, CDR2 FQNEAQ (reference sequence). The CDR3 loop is CASSLETGFGGYTF. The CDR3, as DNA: TGTGCCAGCAGCTTAGAGACAGGGTTCGGCGGCTACACCTTC. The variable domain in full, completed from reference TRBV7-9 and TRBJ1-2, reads DTGVSQNPRHKITKRGQNVTFRCDPISEHNRLYWYRQTLGQGPEFLTYFQNEAQLEKSRLLSDRFSAERPKGSFSTLEIQRTEQGDSAMYLCASSLETGFGGYTFGSGTRLTVV.